Listed here are 21 T cell receptor beta chains from one sample, sequenced in a study of preoperative IRX-2 immunotherapy in early breast cancer (dated by TCRdb to the late 2010s). Library preparation employed the immunoSEQ multiplex PCR assay. TCRdb's version of the immuneACCESS table is confined to in-frame rearrangements and falls short of the full clone set. An unresolved V gene accounts for under half of the shortfall where checked; the remainder is of unknown origin. This sample comprises under 40,000 clones, around nine tenths of them detected only once. The ten largest account for 1.5% to 2% of the sample. In the paper's terms, the treatment or condition label means: preoperative locoregional IRX-2 cytokine immunotherapy. The input for sequencing was tumor tissue, taken after IRX-2 immunotherapy. Receptors originate from a human donor with breast cancer.

The chain recombines TRBV19 with TRBJ1-5, with 8 bases lining up with TRBD1. The V gene's germline CDR1 is LNHDA and CDR2 SQIVND (reference sequence). The trim removed 4 bases at V and 9 bases at J, leaving 8 bases unmatched. The CDR3 runs to 14 residues. The DNA of the CDR3 is TGTGCCAGTAGTACGCAGGGGGCGGGAGGGCCCCAGCATTTT. Its protein product is CASSTQGAGGPQHF.

The chain is built from TRBV5-1 and TRBJ2-7, with TRBD1 matching over 7 bases. Germline V lookup: CDR1 SGHRS, CDR2 YFSETQ. V lost 4 bases and J lost 0; bases outside the gene matches: 7. The CDR3 contains 15 residues. This chain's CDR3 is CASSRGQESSYEQYF. In DNA, the CDR3 is TGCGCCAGCAGCCGAGGACAGGAGAGCTCCTACGAGCAGTACTTC.

This clone has only one observation. The chain has TRBV6-8 and TRBJ1-1; tentatively, D is TRBD1 (5 bases). The CDR3 extends over 14 amino acids. Germline CDR1 MNHGY, CDR2 SAAAGT. Trimming left V 7 bases short and J 1 base short, with 13 bases between. CDR3 sequence (DNA): TGTGCCAGCAACCCAAGGGGCGGGAACACTGAAGCTTTCTTT. Translating it yields CASNPRGGNTEAFF.

The chain uses TRBV5-1 and TRBJ2-6; D remains ambiguous. Per the germline V gene, CDR1 is SGHRS and CDR2 is YFSETQ. With 0 bases removed from V and 0 bases from J, the gap between germline ends came to 10 bases. This CDR3 spans 17 amino acids. DNA of the CDR3: TGCGCCAGCAGCTTGGGTTGGGTTGCCTCTGGGGCCAACGTCCTGACTTTC. Encoded protein: CASSLGWVASGANVLTF.

The J gene is TRBJ2-3, the V gene TRBV30; D is ambiguous. CDR1 is GTSNPN and CDR2 is SVGIG in the germline V gene (reference sequence). The CDR3 covers 13 residues. Trimming took off 0 bases at V and 4 bases at J, with 8 bases between the two ends. CDR3 sequence (DNA): TGTGCCTGGAGTGTAAGTTCGGCAGATACGCAGTATTTT. Its protein is CAWSVSSADTQYF.

The chain joins TRBV19 to TRBJ2-4; D remains unclear. Trimming took 3 bases from V and 6 from J, leaving 6 bases between them. CDR1 and CDR2 from the germline V gene are LNHDA and SQIVND (reference sequence). The CDR3 sequence is 12 residues long. The CDR3 here is CASSMVGNIQYF. CDR3 nucleotides: TGTGCCAGTAGTATGGTAGGAAACATTCAGTACTTC. Complete variable domain (other parts from reference TRBV19 and TRBJ2-4): DGGITQSPKYLFRKEGQNVTLSCEQNLNHDAMYWYRQDPGQGLRLIYYSQIVNDFQKGDIAEGYSVSREKKESFPLTVTSAQKNPTAFYLCASSMVGNIQYFGAGTRLSVL.

The V gene is TRBV5-1, the J gene TRBJ2-5, with 10 positions matching TRBD1. Germline CDR1 is SGHRS and CDR2 is YFSETQ. This CDR3 has 14 residues. With 3 bases clipped from V and 3 bases from J, the junction kept 2 bases outside the gene matches. The CDR3 loop is CASSSGTGEETQYF. The CDR3 coding sequence is TGCGCCAGCAGCTCCGGGACAGGGGAAGAGACCCAGTACTTC.

The chain has TRBV18 and TRBJ2-2; the D gene is possibly TRBD1 (5 bases). The CDR3 is made up of 17 amino acids. The germline V and J ends were trimmed by 4 bases and 0 bases, with 15 bases remaining between them. The germline gives CDR1 KGHSH, CDR2 LQKENI. The DNA for the CDR3 is TGTGCCAGCTCACAGACCACGACAGCGTCGAACACCGGGGAGCTGTTTTTT. It yields the protein CASSQTTTASNTGELFF.

The genes are TRBV9 and TRBJ1-5; D may be TRBD1 (6 bases). Trimming shortened V by 5 bases and J by 4 bases, and 10 bases separated the two germline ends. The CDR3 length is 13 residues. CDR1 is SGDLS and CDR2 is YYNGEE in the germline V gene. The CDR3 bases are TGTGCCAGCAGAAATACAGGGAATCAGCCCCAGCATTTT. Translated: CASRNTGNQPQHF.

V is TRBV7-5 and J is TRBJ2-3; TRBD2 was called by the table and not checked on the DNA. TRBV7-5 is marked as a pseudogene. The CDR3 extends over 15 amino acids. The CDR3 sequence is CASSFTGSGADTQYF. DNA of the CDR3: TGTGCCAGCAGCTTTACCGGGAGTGGGGCGGATACGCAGTATTTT.

The rearrangement links TRBV11-3 to TRBJ2-1; D may be TRBD2 (7 bases). The CDR3 sequence is 15 residues long. CDR1 and CDR2 from the germline V gene are SGHNT and YENEEA. V was pared by 3 bases and J by 2 bases, with 11 bases between. The CDR3 here is CASSLWGGPYNEQFF. The CDR3 DNA follows: TGTGCCAGCAGCTTGTGGGGGGGCCCCTACAATGAGCAGTTCTTC.

This chain links TRBV11-3 with TRBJ2-3; D remains unclear. The CDR3 loop spans 15 amino acids. Trimming pared 5 bases from V and 3 bases from J, leaving 15 bases between. Germline V gives CDR1 SGHNT, CDR2 YENEEA. CDR3 nucleotide sequence: TGTGCCAGCAGCCCCCGGCCGGTCGGGACAGATACGCAGTATTTT. Protein: CASSPRPVGTDTQYF.

The chain links TRBV11-3 to TRBJ2-3, with 8 bases fitting TRBD2. Losses at the gene ends were 5 bases for V and 0 bases for J; bases not matched to a gene: 10. The CDR3 contains 17 residues. Per the germline V gene, CDR1 is SGHNT and CDR2 is YENEEA. The DNA for the CDR3 is TGTGCCAGCAGCCCATTCACCGGCGGGAGGAGCACAGATACGCAGTATTTT. It codes for CASSPFTGGRSTDTQYF.

This chain's CDR3 is CASSLGRGLFYEQYF. CDR3 sequence (DNA): TGTGCCAGCAGCTTAGGCCGGGGACTCTTCTACGAGCAGTACTTC. The rearrangement joins TRBV11-3 to TRBJ2-7; D is perhaps TRBD2 (6 bases). Germline V gene data show CDR1 as SGHNT and CDR2 as YENEEA. The V end lost 1 base, the J end lost 3 bases, and 13 bases lay between the germline ends. The CDR3 spans 15 residues. Combining the CDR3 with reference TRBV11-3 and TRBJ2-7 gives the whole variable domain EAGVVQSPRYKIIEKKQPVAFWCNPISGHNTLYWYLQNLGQGPELLIRYENEEAVDDSQLPKDRFSAERLKGVDSTLKIQPAELGDSAVYLCASSLGRGLFYEQYFGPGTRLTVT.

V is TRBV5-1 and J is TRBJ2-3; D gene uncertain. The V end lost 0 bases, the J end lost 0 bases, and 5 bases lay between the germline ends. This CDR3 region has 14 residues. Per the germline V gene, CDR1 is SGHRS and CDR2 is YFSETQ. This chain's CDR3 is CASSLGTSTDTQYF. The DNA of the CDR3 is TGCGCCAGCAGCTTGGGGACGAGCACAGATACGCAGTATTTT.

The chain links TRBV6-8 to TRBJ2-3, with 12 bases matching TRBD2. Germline V gene sequence: CDR1 MNHGY, CDR2 SAAAGT. Trimming at V came to 5 bases and at J to 3 bases, leaving 0 bases not matched to a gene. The CDR3 is 14 residues long. DNA for the CDR3: TGTGCCAGCAGTACTAGCGGGGGGACAGATACGCAGTATTTT. Translation gives CASSTSGGTDTQYF.

The chain couples TRBV18 to TRBJ1-5, with a possible D match to TRBD1 (5 bases). V shed 3 bases and J shed 10 bases, with 22 bases lying between them. This CDR3 contains 16 residues. Germline V lookup: CDR1 KGHSH, CDR2 LQKENI. The CDR3 DNA follows: TGTGCCAGCTCACCTTGGGACGCCCAGAGAGGAGGACCCCAGCATTTT. This sequence encodes CASSPWDAQRGGPQHF.

J is TRBJ1-3 and V is TRBV11-3, with a possible D match to TRBD1 (6 bases). Trimming pared 5 bases from V and 0 bases from J, leaving 8 bases between. The CDR3 consists of 14 residues. Germline values: CDR1 SGHNT, CDR2 YENEEA. The CDR3 here is CASSQGSSGNTIYF. CDR3 nucleotide sequence: TGTGCCAGCAGCCAGGGGAGCTCTGGAAACACCATATATTTT.

The rearrangement joins TRBV11-3 to TRBJ2-1; the match to TRBD2 covers 7 bases. Germline loops: CDR1 SGHNT, CDR2 YENEEA. The V gene end was trimmed by 6 bases and the J gene end by 5 bases; junction bases not matched to a gene: 10. There are 15 residues in the CDR3. The CDR3 bases are TGTGCCAGCAGGTCGCGGGAGTCCCACAACAATGAGCAGTTCTTC. This codes for CASRSRESHNNEQFF.

This clone was counted a single time. The chain employs TRBV1 and TRBJ1-1; the D segment call TRBD1 is taken from the table without a DNA check. TRBV1 is a documented pseudogene. The CDR3 covers 17 residues. CDR3 in amino acids: CASSQGLLGTGITEAFF. The CDR3 bases are TGCGCCAGCAGCCAAGGGCTTTTAGGGACAGGGATTACTGAAGCTTTCTTT.

The chain carries TRBV6-8 and TRBJ2-3; 12 bases match TRBD2. Trimming took 1 base from V and 1 from J; bases not matched to a gene: 6. The CDR3 runs 18 residues. Germline CDR1 MNHGY, CDR2 SAAAGT. As DNA, the CDR3 is TGTGCCAGCAGTTACTGGCTAGCGGGGGGGCCCCGCACAGATACGCAGTATTTT. Protein: CASSYWLAGGPRTDTQYF.